These 31 T cell receptor beta chains were sequenced from one sample in a study of metastatic and nonmetastatic thyroid tumors. TCRdb re-analyzed the PCR reads through MiXCR. The table shows some 40,000 clones, with less than 15% occurring only once. Thyroid surgery was preceded by no treatment in any patient. The sequencing input was blood. The receptors derive from a female donor with papillary thyroid cancer or a benign thyroid nodule (not recorded which). Some clones in this sample may be carry-over from other donors' samples.

This clone was observed at least ten times. This chain links TRBV7-2 with TRBJ2-7; D remains unclear. Trimming took off 0 bases at V and 3 bases at J, with 6 bases between the two ends. The V gene's germline CDR1 is SGHTA and CDR2 FQGNSA. This CDR3 is 13 amino acids long. The CDR3 protein is CASSLARNYEQYF. In DNA, the CDR3 is TGTGCCAGCAGCTTAGCCAGAAACTACGAGCAGTACTTC.

V is TRBV11-1 and J is TRBJ2-2; TRBD2 agrees at 12 bases. Germline V gene sequence: CDR1 SGHAT, CDR2 FQDESV (reference sequence). The J segment lost 1 base and the V segment lost 3 bases, leaving 0 bases of the junction unmatched. This CDR3 is 16 amino acids long. The CDR3 DNA sequence: TGTGCCAGCAGCTTGACTAGCGGGGGGAACACCGGGGAGCTGTTTTTT. Protein: CASSLTSGGNTGELFF.

This clone was seen ten or more times. The chain combines TRBV6-1 with TRBJ2-4, with 9 bases identical to TRBD2. The CDR3 loop spans 16 amino acids. Germline V gene data show CDR1 as MNHNS and CDR2 as SASEGT. The trim removed 6 bases at V and 0 bases at J, leaving 6 bases unmatched. This CDR3 reads CASSPGTSLAKNIQYF. For the CDR3, the DNA is TGTGCCAGCAGCCCCGGGACTAGCCTAGCCAAAAACATTCAGTACTTC.

In this sample, this clone turned up many times. This sequence joins TRBV28 and TRBJ1-4; 7 nucleotides match TRBD1. Germline V CDR1 and CDR2: MDHEN, SYDVKM. The CDR3 has 13 residues. After removal of 6 bases from V and 7 bases from J, the junction contained 5 bases not matched to a gene. In DNA form, the CDR3 reads TGTGCCAGCAGACAACAGGGGATTGAAAAACTGTTTTTT. This codes for CASRQQGIEKLFF.

The chain uses TRBV5-1 and TRBJ2-7, with TRBD1 matching 9 bases. V shed 6 bases and J 7 bases; nucleotides not matched to a gene: 8. CDR3 size: 13 residues. From germline, CDR1 is SGHRS and CDR2 YFSETQ. This CDR3 reads CASTSGQGDEQYF. In nucleotides, the CDR3 is TGCGCCAGCACATCGGGACAGGGCGATGAGCAGTACTTC.

This clone has a count of ten or more. This sequence joins TRBV28 and TRBJ2-4, with D tentatively TRBD1 (5 bases). This CDR3 has 13 amino acids. V was cut by 4 bases and J by 9 bases, with 13 bases left in between. Germline V gives CDR1 MDHEN, CDR2 SYDVKM. The CDR3 here is CASSSRGTGIQYF. The CDR3 DNA reads as TGTGCCAGCAGTTCAAGGGGAACTGGCATTCAGTACTTC.

The table lists this clone with many counts. The chain joins TRBV9 to TRBJ1-2, with 8 bases that match TRBD1. This CDR3 comprises 15 residues. V trimming: 0 bases; J trimming: 8 bases; junction bases outside the gene matches: 9. Germline loops: CDR1 SGDLS, CDR2 YYNGEE. The CDR3 DNA follows: TGTGCCAGCAGCGTAGAAGCCAGGGGGCGCAGGGGCTACACCTTC. This sequence encodes CASSVEARGRRGYTF.

This clone was recorded at least ten times. The chain uses TRBV9 and TRBJ2-7, with D hard to call. Between the trimmed V and J ends, which lost 1 base and 4 bases, there was a span of 18 bases. The CDR3 is 16 residues long. Germline V gene data show CDR1 as SGDLS and CDR2 as YYNGEE. In nucleotides, the CDR3 is TGTGCCAGCAGCGTAACTGGATTGGGCAGCCAATACGAGCAGTACTTC. Protein product: CASSVTGLGSQYEQYF.

This clone was observed many times. This sequence joins TRBV19 and TRBJ2-1; D is possibly TRBD1 (5 bases). Trimming removed 9 bases at V and 0 bases at J, with 15 bases between. The CDR3 covers 15 residues. Germline loops: CDR1 LNHDA, CDR2 SQIVND (reference sequence). Here the CDR3 DNA reads TGTGCCAGCGAAGGGGTACAGAGCTCCTACAATGAGCAGTTCTTC. The encoded protein is CASEGVQSSYNEQFF.

In this sample, this clone turned up a few times. Possible read error: a much larger clone is one base away. The chain links TRBV29-1 to TRBJ2-3; D is uncertain. There are 15 residues in the CDR3. Germline loops: CDR1 SQVTM, CDR2 ANQGSEA. CDR3 residues: CSAYRPTAGTYTQYF. The CDR3 DNA follows: TGCAGCGCTTATCGGCCGACGGCCGGCACATATACGCAGTATTTT.

The chain employs TRBV9 and TRBJ2-1, with 7 positions matching TRBD2. This CDR3 is built from 15 residues. Germline loops: CDR1 SGDLS, CDR2 YYNGEE. After removal of 0 bases from V and 10 bases from J, the junction contained 10 bases not matched to a gene. CDR3 in DNA: TGTGCCAGCAGCGTAGTCCTAGCGTGGGGGGGAGAGCAGTTCTTC. It yields the protein CASSVVLAWGGEQFF.

Many counts were recorded for this clone. V is TRBV20-1 and J is TRBJ2-3, with 9 bases identical to TRBD2. CDR1 is DFQATT and CDR2 is SNEGSKA in the germline V gene (reference sequence). The CDR3 has 14 residues. Germline trimming cut 7 bases from V and 0 bases from J; bases unmatched to any gene: 5. The CDR3 DNA follows: TGCAGTGTTCCCCTAGCGGGGAGCACAGATACGCAGTATTTT. It codes for CSVPLAGSTDTQYF.

This clone has just a few counts. One base away lies a much larger clone, so this may be a sequencing read error. The chain couples TRBV5-1 to TRBJ2-1; the match to TRBD2 covers 9 bases. J gave up 6 bases and V 8 bases, and 12 bases lay outside the gene matches. From germline, CDR1 is SGHRS and CDR2 YFSETQ. CDR3 length: 15 residues. The CDR3 loop is CASQPIAGAVNEQFF. CDR3 DNA sequence: TGCGCCAGTCAACCTATAGCGGGAGCTGTCAATGAGCAGTTCTTC. Using reference TRBV5-1 and TRBJ2-1 for the parts outside the CDR3, the full variable domain is KAGVTQTPRYLIKTRGQQVTLSCSPISGHRSVSWYQQTPGQGLQFLFEYFSETQRNKGNFPGRFSGRQFSNSRSEMNVSTLELGDSALYLCASQPIAGAVNEQFFGPGTRLTVL.

The V and J genes are TRBV6-1 and TRBJ2-1, with 8 bases fitting TRBD2. V lost 8 bases, J lost 3 bases, and 6 bases stayed unmatched. CDR3 size: 14 residues. Germline loops: CDR1 MNHNS, CDR2 SASEGT. The CDR3 sequence: CASQTGTSYNEQFF. CDR3 nucleotide sequence: TGTGCCAGCCAAACCGGGACTAGCTACAATGAGCAGTTCTTC.

This clone was seen at least ten times. This chain joins TRBV19 and TRBJ1-1; TRBD1 is a possible D gene (6 bases). Per germline, CDR1 LNHDA and CDR2 SQIVND (reference sequence). Trimming stripped 7 bases from V and 1 base from J, with 25 bases between. There are 18 residues in the CDR3. The CDR3 DNA reads TGTGCCAGTACCCCCCGGAGTAATGGGGGGCCGGGGAACACTGAAGCTTTCTTT. This translates into CASTPRSNGGPGNTEAFF.

This clone was detected ten times or more. The rearrangement links TRBV19 to TRBJ2-1; tentative D call: TRBD2 (6 bases). The germline V gene has CDR1 LNHDA and CDR2 SQIVND (reference sequence). The CDR3 is 13 amino acids. V shed 11 bases and J shed 9 bases, with 20 bases lying between them. The CDR3 loop is CAASIGGTVEQFF. In DNA, the CDR3 is TGTGCCGCGTCGATCGGGGGAACTGTTGAGCAGTTCTTC.

The V call is TRBV6-1, the J call TRBJ2-7, with TRBD1 identical over 9 bases. Per germline, CDR1 MNHNS and CDR2 SASEGT. The CDR3 contains 18 residues. The trim removed 0 bases at V and 3 bases at J, leaving 12 bases unmatched. This CDR3 reads CASSEAPGTGISGYEQYV. Written as DNA, the CDR3 is TGTGCCAGCAGTGAAGCTCCCGGGACAGGGATTAGTGGCTACGAGCAGTACGTC.

This clone was observed many times. This chain links TRBV28 with TRBJ2-3; D remains unclear. The CDR3 has 12 amino acids. Looked up from germline, CDR1 is MDHEN and CDR2 is SYDVKM. Trimming shortened V by 2 bases and J by 5 bases, and 5 bases separated the two germline ends. The CDR3 DNA reads as TGTGCCAGCAGTTTAGAAGTAGATACGCAGTATTTT. It encodes CASSLEVDTQYF.

This clone is labeled as medium-sized. The chain uses TRBV28 and TRBJ2-7, with 9 bases matching TRBD1. This CDR3 has 15 residues. With 7 bases clipped from V and 3 bases from J, the junction kept 10 bases outside the gene matches. Per the germline V gene, CDR1 is MDHEN and CDR2 is SYDVKM. The CDR3 loop reads CASTTDRGYLYEQYF. In DNA form, the CDR3 reads TGTGCCAGCACTACCGACAGGGGGTACCTCTACGAGCAGTACTTC. The full variable domain, rest sourced from reference TRBV28 and TRBJ2-7, is DVKVTQSSRYLVKRTGEKVFLECVQDMDHENMFWYRQDPGLGLRLIYFSYDVKMKEKGDIPEGYSVSREKKERFSLILESASTNQTSMYLCASTTDRGYLYEQYFGPGTRLTVT.

There are many counts of this clone. The gene calls are TRBV29-1 and TRBJ2-3; TRBD2 aligns across 8 bases. V dropped 6 bases and J dropped 3; count of bases not matched to a gene: 8. Germline V gene sequence: CDR1 SQVTM, CDR2 ANQGSEA. The CDR3 consists of 14 residues. This CDR3 is CSVGGGRGTDTQYF. As DNA, the CDR3 is TGCAGCGTCGGGGGGGGCAGAGGGACAGATACGCAGTATTTT.

This clone was recorded at least ten times. This rearrangement joins TRBV7-2 to TRBJ2-1; tentative D call: TRBD2 (5 bases). Germline CDR1 reads SGHTA; CDR2 reads FQGNSA. V was shortened by 5 bases and J by 8 bases, with 13 bases between the two germline ends. The CDR3 contains 13 residues. The chain's CDR3 is CASSGLGRDEQFF. For the CDR3, the DNA is TGTGCCAGCAGCGGACTGGGAAGGGATGAGCAGTTCTTC.

This clone occurred a few times. The V gene is TRBV28, the J gene TRBJ1-5, with D possibly matching TRBD1 (5 bases). Germline CDR1 and CDR2: MDHEN and SYDVKM. V was cut by 6 bases and J by 4 bases, with 16 bases left in between. The CDR3 length is 15 residues. The CDR3 DNA sequence: TGTGCCAGCAGCTACTATGGGGGTGGAAATCAGCCCCAGCATTTT. It specifies CASSYYGGGNQPQHF.

The sample holds many counts of this clone. The V and J genes are TRBV20-1 and TRBJ1-2; D unclear. Germline V gene sequence: CDR1 DFQATT, CDR2 SNEGSKA (reference sequence). The CDR3 sequence is 11 residues long. The V and J ends lost 4 bases and 4 bases respectively, with 7 bases between them. The CDR3 bases are TGCAGTGCTACCGACGGCTATGGCTACACCTTC. It specifies CSATDGYGYTF.

Many counts were recorded for this clone. The chain employs TRBV6-1 and TRBJ2-5; D might be TRBD1 (5 bases). Trimming removed 6 bases from V and 2 bases from J, with 16 bases in between. The CDR3 extends over 15 amino acids. Germline values: CDR1 MNHNS, CDR2 SASEGT. CDR3 coding DNA: TGTGCCAGCAGGCCGGACACAAAGATTCAAGAGACCCAGTACTTC. Translation: CASRPDTKIQETQYF.

This clone was observed at least ten times. The chain couples TRBV14 to TRBJ2-7; D perhaps matches TRBD2 (6 bases). Trimming removed 6 bases from V and 3 bases from J, with 21 bases in between. Germline values: CDR1 SGHDN, CDR2 FVKESK. The CDR3 length is 16 residues. Here the CDR3 reads CASSPEGFPFFYEQYF. DNA for the CDR3: TGTGCCAGCAGTCCGGAGGGATTTCCCTTCTTCTACGAGCAGTACTTC.

At least ten counts were recorded for this clone. The chain links TRBV6-1 to TRBJ1-4; D not resolved. The CDR3 is 14 amino acids. Germline CDR1 and CDR2: MNHNS and SASEGT. V lost 5 bases to trimming and J lost 7 bases, with 14 bases between them. The CDR3 here is CASSWGPAGEKLFF. In DNA form, the CDR3 reads TGTGCCAGCAGTTGGGGTCCGGCGGGTGAAAAACTGTTTTTT.

There are many counts of this clone. The chain has TRBV20-1 and TRBJ2-7, with 10 bases lining up with TRBD2. The CDR3 spans 15 residues. Germline CDR1 DFQATT, CDR2 SNEGSKA (reference sequence). The V gene end was trimmed by 5 bases and the J gene end by 4 bases; junction bases not matched to a gene: 11. The CDR3 loop reads CSADQREGLGYEQYF. The DNA for the CDR3 is TGCAGTGCTGACCAGCGGGAGGGCCTTGGATACGAGCAGTACTTC.

This clone has ten or more counts. V gene TRBV18 combines with J gene TRBJ1-1; the D is unclear. Per germline, CDR1 KGHSH and CDR2 LQKENI. V was clipped by 3 bases and J by 7 bases, with 12 bases between them. The CDR3 has 13 amino acids. The CDR3 spells CASSPANGGEAFF. CDR3 nucleotides: TGTGCCAGCTCACCCGCGAACGGTGGTGAAGCTTTCTTT.

This clone was seen ten or more times. The chain couples TRBV6-1 to TRBJ2-1; 7 nucleotides agree with TRBD2. The CDR3 is 16 amino acids. The germline CDR1 and CDR2 sequences are MNHNS and SASEGT. Trimming at V came to 4 bases and at J to 6 bases, leaving 12 bases not matched to a gene. The CDR3 loop is CASSAISGNRGNEQFF. The CDR3 DNA follows: TGTGCCAGCAGTGCCATAAGCGGGAATCGGGGCAATGAGCAGTTCTTC.

Ten or more counts support this clone. The V and J genes are TRBV5-1 and TRBJ1-1, with D perhaps matching TRBD1 (6 bases). Per germline, CDR1 SGHRS and CDR2 YFSETQ. The CDR3 is 16 residues long. The ends were cut back, 1 base at V and 0 bases at J, with 13 bases in the middle. In DNA form, the CDR3 reads TGCGCCAGCAGCTTGTTCAAGGGGGGGATGAACACTGAAGCTTTCTTT. Protein product: CASSLFKGGMNTEAFF.

The chain combines TRBV7-2 with TRBJ2-7; 8 bases map to TRBD2. The CDR3 spans 14 residues. Per germline, CDR1 SGHTA and CDR2 FQGNSA. Trimming at V came to 4 bases and at J to 6 bases, leaving 8 bases not matched to a gene. Here the CDR3 reads CASSWGLVQGEQYF. The CDR3 DNA follows: TGTGCCAGCAGCTGGGGACTAGTGCAGGGCGAGCAGTACTTC.